The 18 T cell receptor beta chains presented below share a single source sample, sequenced in a study of beta chain features in type 1 diabetes. Their antigen targets remain unknown. Whole-study findings and limits: Significant though moderate, a shortening of TCRB CDR3s appeared in all four CD4+ subsets of Type 1 diabetes patients.

As every portion of the isolated RNA was reverse transcribed, the sequencing read expressed TCRB transcripts. The table came from immunoSEQ multiplex PCR; TCRdb's copy has only in-frame clones and leaves some out. Altogether 150,000 to 200,000 clones are present, 7% to 9% being singletons, with the ten largest covering under 0.55%. Sequencing was carried out using central memory CD4+ T cells from blood. All receptors derive from a man aged 18 to 30 with type 1 diabetes.

This clone has just a few counts. The chain couples TRBV7-2 to TRBJ2-3; D gene uncertain. Per germline, CDR1 SGHTA and CDR2 FQGNSA. The CDR3 is made up of 13 amino acids. Between the trimmed V and J ends, which lost 2 bases and 4 bases, there was a span of 7 bases. CDR3 sequence: CASSLSLADTQYF. The CDR3 DNA sequence: TGTGCCAGCAGCTTATCTTTAGCAGATACGCAGTATTTT. Full variable domain (missing parts from reference TRBV7-2 and TRBJ2-3): GAGVSQSPSNKVTEKGKDVELRCDPISGHTALYWYRQSLGQGLEFLIYFQGNSAPDKSGLPSDRFSAERTGGSVSTLTIQRTQQEDSAVYLCASSLSLADTQYFGPGTRLTVL.

This clone was picked up a small number of times. The chain couples TRBV7-8 to TRBJ2-7; no definite D call. Trimming removed 2 bases at V and 7 bases at J, with 9 bases between. Germline V gives CDR1 SGHVS, CDR2 FQNEAQ. The CDR3 has 12 residues. The CDR3 DNA follows: TGTGCCAGCAGCTTAACCGCTAATGAGCAGTACTTC. It is translated as CASSLTANEQYF.

This clone was found a few times. The V call is TRBV6-6, the J call TRBJ2-4; weak D call: TRBD2 (7 bases). Trimming stripped 5 bases from V and 3 bases from J, with 11 bases between. The CDR3 covers 14 residues. The germline CDR1 and CDR2 sequences are MNHNY and SVGAGI (reference sequence). CDR3 coding DNA: TGTGCCAGCAGTCTAGGGGGGGACAAAAACATTCAGTACTTC. Its protein is CASSLGGDKNIQYF.

V gene TRBV19 combines with J gene TRBJ1-2; D remains unclear. There are 13 residues in the CDR3. CDR1 is LNHDA, CDR2 SQIVND, per germline (reference sequence). V lost 7 bases to trimming and J lost 0 bases, with 9 bases between them. CDR3 region: CASTLIPNYGYTF. The CDR3 region has the DNA TGTGCCAGTACCCTAATACCTAACTATGGCTACACCTTC.

This clone appeared a few times. This chain connects TRBV30 to TRBJ2-3; maybe TRBD2 (6 bases). Germline-derived CDR1 and CDR2 are GTSNPN and SVGIG (reference sequence). V lost 0 bases, J lost 6 bases, and 19 bases lay in between. This CDR3 comprises 16 residues. The CDR3 DNA reads TGTGCCTGGAGTGTATTCGCGGGGCCGACCCCGGATACGCAGTATTTT. Protein sequence: CAWSVFAGPTPDTQYF.

This rearrangement joins TRBV5-1 to TRBJ2-1; 13 bases align to TRBD2. CDR1 SGHRS and CDR2 YFSETQ come from the germline V gene. V was clipped by 4 bases and J by 10 bases; unmatched bases: 5. This CDR3 has 14 residues. Written as DNA, the CDR3 is TGCGCCAGCAGCCCAGGACTAGCGGGGGACGAGCAGTTCTTC. It is translated as CASSPGLAGDEQFF.

This clone came up a few times. J is TRBJ1-2 and V is TRBV30; D unresolved. V lost 5 bases, J lost 8 bases, and 15 bases lay in between. Germline CDR1 is GTSNPN and CDR2 is SVGIG (reference sequence). The length of the CDR3 is 12 residues. The CDR3 is CAWYGSRIGYTF. The CDR3 DNA reads TGTGCCTGGTACGGGAGTCGTATCGGCTACACCTTC.

A few counts support this clone. The chain has TRBV29-1 and TRBJ1-2; D gene ambiguous. The length of the CDR3 is 12 residues. Germline V gives CDR1 SQVTM, CDR2 ANQGSEA. V dropped 3 bases and J dropped 8 bases, with 13 bases sitting between them. CDR3 sequence: CSVEAGGLGYTF. CDR3 nucleotide sequence: TGCAGCGTTGAGGCGGGTGGGTTAGGCTACACCTTC.

This clone was detected a few times. This chain uses TRBV10-1 with TRBJ1-5; the match to TRBD1 covers 7 bases. The CDR3 loop spans 13 amino acids. V was pared by 6 bases and J by 11 bases, with 10 bases of the junction left unmatched. CDR1 is WNHNN, CDR2 SYGVQD, per germline (reference sequence). CDR3 DNA: TGCGCCAGCAGCCTGGACAGGTCTTCGACCCAGCATTTT. This codes for CASSLDRSSTQHF.

The rearrangement uses TRBV11-2 and TRBJ2-2; the D gene is possibly TRBD2 (5 bases). The germline V gene has CDR1 SGHAT and CDR2 FQNNGV. V dropped 6 bases and J dropped 0 bases, with 8 bases sitting between them. The CDR3 runs to 14 residues. The CDR3 reads CASSRDANTGELFF. CDR3 nucleotide sequence: TGTGCCAGCAGTCGGGATGCGAACACCGGGGAGCTGTTTTTT.

The genes are TRBV29-1 and TRBJ2-3, with 12 bases matching TRBD2. The V gene end was trimmed by 7 bases and the J gene end by 5 bases; junction bases not matched to a gene: 7. This CDR3 region has 14 residues. The V gene's germline CDR1 is SQVTM and CDR2 ANQGSEA. The CDR3 here is CSGTSGRFQDTQYF. CDR3 coding DNA: TGCAGCGGAACTAGCGGGAGGTTTCAAGATACGCAGTATTTT.

This clone came up a few times. The chain uses TRBV10-3 and TRBJ2-3, with 7 bases fitting TRBD1. Unmatched junction bases numbered 6, after V lost 6 bases and J lost 0 bases. Germline V gene sequence: CDR1 ENHRY, CDR2 SYGVKD. This CDR3 comprises 15 residues. CDR3 in amino acids: CAIRDDRDSTDTQYF. CDR3 DNA: TGTGCCATCAGGGATGACAGGGATAGCACAGATACGCAGTATTTT.

About this clone: The same CDR3 can be traced to other DNA sequences in this sample. V is TRBV7-2 and J is TRBJ2-3, with 14 positions matching TRBD2. CDR3 length: 16 amino acids. The germline CDR1 and CDR2 sequences are SGHTA and FQGNSA. V lost 5 bases and J lost 6; bases outside the gene matches: 7. CDR3: CASSPGTSGSRDTQYF. CDR3 nucleotide sequence: TGTGCCAGCAGCCCGGGGACTAGCGGGAGTAGGGATACGCAGTATTTT.

This clone has a handful of counts. The chain carries TRBV29-1 and TRBJ2-3; 10 bases are shared with TRBD1. The CDR3 runs to 14 residues. J was trimmed by 4 bases and V by 6 bases; bases with no gene match: 7. Germline values: CDR1 SQVTM, CDR2 ANQGSEA. The CDR3 spells CSVGQGDASDTQYF. The DNA of the CDR3 is TGCAGCGTAGGACAGGGGGATGCGTCAGATACGCAGTATTTT.

In its sample, this clone ranks as medium-sized. This CDR3 reads CATSRDVGPQQFF. CDR3 DNA: TGTGCCACCAGCAGAGATGTGGGGCCACAGCAGTTCTTC. The rearrangement uses TRBV15 and TRBJ2-1; weak D call: TRBD1 (5 bases). V was shortened by 0 bases and J by 11 bases, with 11 bases between the two germline ends. Germline-derived CDR1 and CDR2 are LNHNV and YYDKDF (reference sequence). This CDR3 has 13 residues. The full variable domain, completed using reference TRBV15 and TRBJ2-1, is DAMVIQNPRYQVTQFGKPVTLSCSQTLNHNVMYWYQQKSSQAPKLLFHYYDKDFNNEADTPDNFQSRRPNTSFCFLDIRSPGLGDTAMYLCATSRDVGPQQFFGPGTRLTVL.

The chain combines TRBV21-1 with TRBJ2-3; the table's D call, TRBD1, has no DNA check behind it. TRBV21-1 is a pseudogene segment. The CDR3 covers 17 residues. This CDR3 is CASSKETGDISTDTQYF. DNA for the CDR3: TGTGCCAGCAGCAAAGAGACAGGAGATATTAGCACAGATACGCAGTATTTT.

The gene calls are TRBV5-4 and TRBJ2-3, with 7 positions matching TRBD2. Germline values: CDR1 SGHNT, CDR2 YYREEE (reference sequence). The CDR3 has 17 residues. The V gene end was trimmed by 0 bases and the J gene end by 4 bases; junction bases not matched to a gene: 11. The CDR3 protein is CASSLDGGGTGADTQYF. CDR3 DNA sequence: TGTGCCAGCAGCTTGGATGGCGGGGGTACTGGTGCAGATACGCAGTATTTT.

This clone turned up a few times. The chain uses TRBV29-1 and TRBJ1-2, with D perhaps matching TRBD1 (5 bases). Trimming took 1 base from V and 7 from J, leaving 7 bases between them. This CDR3 is built from 11 residues. CDR1 is SQVTM, CDR2 ANQGSEA, per germline. CDR3 DNA: TGCAGCGTTGAAGTCAGGGCTGGCTACACCTTC. Protein sequence: CSVEVRAGYTF.